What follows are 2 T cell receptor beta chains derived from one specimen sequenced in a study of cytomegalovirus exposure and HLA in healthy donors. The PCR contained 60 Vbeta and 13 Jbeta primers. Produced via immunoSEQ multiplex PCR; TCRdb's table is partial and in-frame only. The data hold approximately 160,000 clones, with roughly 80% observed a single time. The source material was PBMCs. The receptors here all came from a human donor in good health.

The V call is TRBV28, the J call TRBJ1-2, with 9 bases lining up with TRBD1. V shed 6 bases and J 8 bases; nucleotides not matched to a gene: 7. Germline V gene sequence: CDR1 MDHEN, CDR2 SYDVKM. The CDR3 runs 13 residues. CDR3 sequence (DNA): TGTGCCAGCAGGTCGACAGGGGGTCACGGCTACACCTTC. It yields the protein CASRSTGGHGYTF.

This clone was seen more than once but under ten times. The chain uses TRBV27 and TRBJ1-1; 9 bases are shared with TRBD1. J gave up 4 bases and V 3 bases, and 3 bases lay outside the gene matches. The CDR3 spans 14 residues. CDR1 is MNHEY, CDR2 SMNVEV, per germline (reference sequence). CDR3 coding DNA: TGTGCCAGCAGTTTGACGACAGGGGGCACTGAAGCTTTCTTT. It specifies CASSLTTGGTEAFF.